This entry features one T cell receptor (beta chain) sequence. The antigen remains undetermined. Germline CDR1 and CDR2: DFQATT and SNEGSKA (reference sequence). Trimming removed 2 bases from V and 6 bases from J; junction bases left unmatched: 11. The CDR3 has 15 amino acids. This sample is part of a study of T cells in Graves' hyperthyroidism and ophthalmopathy. General study findings and limits: Median prediction lead before ophthalmopathy onset was 6.5 months with the model. Most thyroid clonotypes expanded above 0.001 were also detected in blood.

The study included ophthalmopathy patients with Clinical Activity Score at least 3, NOSPECS grade at least 4 and duration under 3 months. Diagnostic decisions used clinical symptoms, serum thyroxine and TRAb, thyroid ultrasound and orbital computed tomography. Using RNA transcripts as the source, TCR beta CDR3 regions were amplified. An initial round of RT-PCR targeting the TCR CDR3 relied on the HTBI primer set. TCRdb re-called the multiplex PCR reads through MiXCR, storing one row per CDR3 protein. The data contain under 550,000 distinct CDR3 sequences, 20% of them seen just once; the ten biggest clones take up 47%.

What was sequenced was blood. The clonotype comes from a middle-aged man with Graves' ophthalmopathy. The V gene is TRBV20-1, the J gene TRBJ2-5; 8 nucleotides align to TRBD2. CDR3: CSARSPGGGFKTQYF. Written as DNA, the CDR3 is TGCAGTGCTAGATCCCCTGGCGGGGGGTTTAAGACCCAGTACTTC.